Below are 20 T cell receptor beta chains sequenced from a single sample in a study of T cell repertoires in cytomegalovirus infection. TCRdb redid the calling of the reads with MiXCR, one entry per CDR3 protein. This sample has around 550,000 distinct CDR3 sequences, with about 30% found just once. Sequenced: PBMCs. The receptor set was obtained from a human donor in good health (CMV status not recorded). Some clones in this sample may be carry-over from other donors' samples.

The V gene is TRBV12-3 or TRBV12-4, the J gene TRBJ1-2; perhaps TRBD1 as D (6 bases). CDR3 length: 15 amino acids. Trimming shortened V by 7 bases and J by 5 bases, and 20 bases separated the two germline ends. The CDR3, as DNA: TGTGCCAGCAAATTCAGACAGGCCCCGGGGTATGGCTACACCTTC. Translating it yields CASKFRQAPGYGYTF.

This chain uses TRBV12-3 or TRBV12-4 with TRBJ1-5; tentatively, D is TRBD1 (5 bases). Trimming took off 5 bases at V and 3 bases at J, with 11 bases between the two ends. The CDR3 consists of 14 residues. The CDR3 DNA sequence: TGTGCCAGCAGTATAGACAGTTTCAATCAGCCCCAGCATTTT. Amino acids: CASSIDSFNQPQHF.

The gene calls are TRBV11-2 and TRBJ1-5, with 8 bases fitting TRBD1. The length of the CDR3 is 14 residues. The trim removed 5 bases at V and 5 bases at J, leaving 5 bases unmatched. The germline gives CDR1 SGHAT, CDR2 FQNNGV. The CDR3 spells CASSGGTGDQPQHF. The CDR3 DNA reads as TGTGCCAGCAGCGGGGGGACAGGAGATCAGCCCCAGCATTTT.

Here the CDR3 reads CASIRTGGVGEAFF. The CDR3 coding sequence is TGTGCCAGTATCCGGACAGGGGGCGTCGGGGAAGCTTTCTTT. V gene TRBV19 combines with J gene TRBJ1-1, with 11 bases lining up with TRBD1. CDR1 and CDR2 from the germline V gene are LNHDA and SQIVND (reference sequence). The length of the CDR3 is 14 residues. V was clipped by 7 bases and J by 8 bases; unmatched bases: 9.

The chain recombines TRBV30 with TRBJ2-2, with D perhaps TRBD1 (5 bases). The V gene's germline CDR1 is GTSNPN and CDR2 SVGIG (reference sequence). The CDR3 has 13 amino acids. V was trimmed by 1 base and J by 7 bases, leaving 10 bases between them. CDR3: CAWSAQGGGELFF. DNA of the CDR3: TGTGCCTGGAGTGCTCAGGGTGGCGGGGAGCTGTTTTTT.

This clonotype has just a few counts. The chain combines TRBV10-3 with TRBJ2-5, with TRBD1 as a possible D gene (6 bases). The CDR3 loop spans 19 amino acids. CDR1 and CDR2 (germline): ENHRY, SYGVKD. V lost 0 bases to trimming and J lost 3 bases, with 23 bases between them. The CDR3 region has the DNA TGTGCCATCAGTGAGTCCGAAAGGGGGACCCTGTCGGTGGAAGAGACCCAGTACTTC. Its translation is CAISESERGTLSVEETQYF.

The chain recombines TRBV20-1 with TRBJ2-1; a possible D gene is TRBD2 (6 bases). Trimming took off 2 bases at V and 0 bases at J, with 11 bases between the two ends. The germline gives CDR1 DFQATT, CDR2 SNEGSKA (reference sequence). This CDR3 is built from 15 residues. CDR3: CSARWSSGSYNEQFF. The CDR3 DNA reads TGCAGTGCTAGATGGAGTAGCGGCTCCTACAATGAGCAGTTCTTC.

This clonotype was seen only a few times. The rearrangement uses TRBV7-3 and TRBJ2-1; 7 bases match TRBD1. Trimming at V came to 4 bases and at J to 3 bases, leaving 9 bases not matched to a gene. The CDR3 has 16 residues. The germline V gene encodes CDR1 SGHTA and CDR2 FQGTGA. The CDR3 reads CASSSKGASSYNEQFF. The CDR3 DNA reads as TGTGCCAGCAGCTCTAAGGGGGCTAGCAGCTACAATGAGCAGTTCTTC.

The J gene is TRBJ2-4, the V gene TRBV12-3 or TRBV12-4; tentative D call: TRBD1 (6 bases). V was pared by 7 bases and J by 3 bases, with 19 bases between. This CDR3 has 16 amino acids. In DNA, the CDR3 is TGTGCCAGCACCGCCGACAGGTTTCTAGGCAAAAACATTCAGTACTTC. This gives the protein CASTADRFLGKNIQYF.

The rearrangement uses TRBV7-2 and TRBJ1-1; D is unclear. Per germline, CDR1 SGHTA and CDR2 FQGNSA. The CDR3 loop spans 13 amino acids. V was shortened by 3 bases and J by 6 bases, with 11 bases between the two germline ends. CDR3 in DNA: TGTGCCAGCAGCTTTCTTCCCGGACCTGAAGCTTTCTTT. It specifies CASSFLPGPEAFF.

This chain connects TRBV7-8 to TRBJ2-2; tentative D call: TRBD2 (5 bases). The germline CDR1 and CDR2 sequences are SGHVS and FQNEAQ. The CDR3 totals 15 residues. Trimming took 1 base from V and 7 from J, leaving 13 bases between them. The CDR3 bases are TGTGCCAGCAGCTTAGTCGCTGGGAGTGGCGGGGAGCTGTTTTTT. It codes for CASSLVAGSGGELFF.

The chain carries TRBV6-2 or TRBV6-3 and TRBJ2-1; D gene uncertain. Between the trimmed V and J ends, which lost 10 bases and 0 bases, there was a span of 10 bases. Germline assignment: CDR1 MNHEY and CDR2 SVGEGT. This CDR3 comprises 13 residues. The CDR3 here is CATAPSSYNEQFF. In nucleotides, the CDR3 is TGTGCCACTGCCCCGAGCTCCTACAATGAGCAGTTCTTC.

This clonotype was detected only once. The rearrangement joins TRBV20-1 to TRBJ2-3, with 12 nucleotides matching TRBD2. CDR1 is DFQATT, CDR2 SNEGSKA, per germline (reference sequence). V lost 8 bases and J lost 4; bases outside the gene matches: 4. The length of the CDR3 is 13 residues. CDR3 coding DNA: TGCAGTAGACTAGCGGGAGCCCCAGATACGCAGTATTTT. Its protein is CSRLAGAPDTQYF.

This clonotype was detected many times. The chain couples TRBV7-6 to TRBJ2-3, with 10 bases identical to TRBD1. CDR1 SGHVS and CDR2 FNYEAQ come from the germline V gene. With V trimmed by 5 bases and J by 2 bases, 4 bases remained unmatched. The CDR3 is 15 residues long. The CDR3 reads CASSPGQGVTDTQYF. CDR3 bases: TGTGCCAGCAGCCCCGGACAGGGGGTCACAGATACGCAGTATTTT.

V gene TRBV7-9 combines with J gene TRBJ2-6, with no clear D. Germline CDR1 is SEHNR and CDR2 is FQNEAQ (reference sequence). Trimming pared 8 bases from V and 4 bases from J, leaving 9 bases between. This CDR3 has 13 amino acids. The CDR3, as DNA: TGTGCCAGCTCCAGTATAGGGGCCAACGTCCTGACTTTC. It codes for CASSSIGANVLTF.

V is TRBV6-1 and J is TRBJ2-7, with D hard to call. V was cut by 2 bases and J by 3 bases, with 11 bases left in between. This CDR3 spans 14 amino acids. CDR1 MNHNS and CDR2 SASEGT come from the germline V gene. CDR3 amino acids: CASSEPRQVYEQYV. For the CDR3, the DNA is TGTGCCAGCAGTGAACCGCGACAAGTCTACGAGCAGTACGTC.

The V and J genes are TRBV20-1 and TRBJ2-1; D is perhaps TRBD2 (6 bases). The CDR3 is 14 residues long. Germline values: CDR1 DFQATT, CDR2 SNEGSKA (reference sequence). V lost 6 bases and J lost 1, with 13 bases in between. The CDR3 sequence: CSAIADASYNEQFF. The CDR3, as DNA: TGCAGTGCCATAGCGGATGCATCCTACAATGAGCAGTTCTTC.

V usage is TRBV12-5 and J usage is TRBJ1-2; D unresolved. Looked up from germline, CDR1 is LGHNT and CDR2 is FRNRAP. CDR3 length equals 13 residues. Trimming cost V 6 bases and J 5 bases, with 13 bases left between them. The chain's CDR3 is CASGPGFLYGYTF. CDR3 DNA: TGTGCTAGTGGCCCCGGCTTTTTATATGGCTACACCTTC.

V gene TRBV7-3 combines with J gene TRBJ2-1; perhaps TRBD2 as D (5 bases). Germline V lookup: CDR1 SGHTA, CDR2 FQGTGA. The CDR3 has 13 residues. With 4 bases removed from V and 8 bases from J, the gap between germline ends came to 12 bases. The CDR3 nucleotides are TGTGCCAGCAGCTCAAACTCGAGGGATGAGCAGTTCTTC. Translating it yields CASSSNSRDEQFF. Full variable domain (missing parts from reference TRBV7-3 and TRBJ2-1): GAGVSQTPSNKVTEKGKYVELRCDPISGHTALYWYRQSLGQGPEFLIYFQGTGAADDSGLPNDRFFAVRPEGSVSTLKIQRTERGDSAVYLCASSSNSRDEQFFGPGTRLTVL.

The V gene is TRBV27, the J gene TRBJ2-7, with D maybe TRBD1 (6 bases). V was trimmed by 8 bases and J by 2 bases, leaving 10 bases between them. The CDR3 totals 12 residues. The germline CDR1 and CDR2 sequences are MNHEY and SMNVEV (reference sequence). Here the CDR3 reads CASRDTPYEQYF. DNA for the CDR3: TGTGCCAGCCGGGACACCCCCTACGAGCAGTACTTC.